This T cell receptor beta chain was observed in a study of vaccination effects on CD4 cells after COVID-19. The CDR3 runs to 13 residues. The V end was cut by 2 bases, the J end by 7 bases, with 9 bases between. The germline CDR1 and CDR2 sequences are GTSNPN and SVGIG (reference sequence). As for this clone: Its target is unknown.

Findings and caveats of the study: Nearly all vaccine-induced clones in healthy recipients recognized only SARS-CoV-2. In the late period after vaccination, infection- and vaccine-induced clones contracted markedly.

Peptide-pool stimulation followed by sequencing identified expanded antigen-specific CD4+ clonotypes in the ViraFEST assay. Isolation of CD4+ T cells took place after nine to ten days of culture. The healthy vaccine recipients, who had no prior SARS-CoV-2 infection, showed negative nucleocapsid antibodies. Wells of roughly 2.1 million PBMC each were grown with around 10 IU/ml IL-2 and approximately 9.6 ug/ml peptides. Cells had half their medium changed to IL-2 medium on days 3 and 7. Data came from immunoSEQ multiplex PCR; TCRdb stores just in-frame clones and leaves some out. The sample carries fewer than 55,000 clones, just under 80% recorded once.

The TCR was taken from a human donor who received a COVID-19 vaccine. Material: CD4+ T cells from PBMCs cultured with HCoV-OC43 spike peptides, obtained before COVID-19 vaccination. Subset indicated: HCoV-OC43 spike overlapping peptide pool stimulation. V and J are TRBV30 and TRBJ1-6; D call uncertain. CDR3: CAWSPQENSPLHF. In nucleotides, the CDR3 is TGTGCCTGGAGTCCGCAGGAGAATTCACCCCTCCACTTT.